What follows are 22 T cell receptor beta chains derived from one specimen sequenced in a study of cytomegalovirus exposure and HLA in healthy donors. PCR primers comprised 60 Vbeta and 13 Jbeta primers. Some clones are missing from TCRdb's copy, which holds only in-frame ones; the method was immunoSEQ multiplex PCR. Counted here are roughly 100,000 clones, more than 65% occurring once; the ten biggest clones make up roughly 0.76%. The sequencing sample was made of PBMCs. The origin of the receptors is a boy aged 5-17 years in good health and CMV-seronegative.

Only a few counts were recorded for this clone. The V gene is TRBV6-6, the J gene TRBJ2-7; D is uncertain. V dropped 1 base and J dropped 5 bases, with 15 bases sitting between them. Germline V gene sequence: CDR1 MNHNY, CDR2 SVGAGI (reference sequence). This CDR3 comprises 15 residues. In nucleotides, the CDR3 is TGTGCCAGCAGTTACTTCGACCCCCGGCGGAACGAGCAGTACTTC. Translating gives CASSYFDPRRNEQYF.

The rearrangement uses TRBV30 and TRBJ2-3; TRBD2 matches 10 bases. Germline CDR1 is GTSNPN and CDR2 is SVGIG (reference sequence). Germline trimming cut 3 bases from V and 2 bases from J; bases unmatched to any gene: 5. CDR3 length equals 15 residues. As DNA, the CDR3 is TGTGCCTGGAGGGGCCTAGCGGGGGACACAGATACGCAGTATTTT. This gives the protein CAWRGLAGDTDTQYF. The full variable domain, with the rest looked up from reference TRBV30 and TRBJ2-3, is SQTIHQWPATLVQPVGSPLSLECTVEGTSNPNLYWYRQAAGRGLQLLFYSVGIGQISSEVPQNLSASRPQDRQFILSSKKLLLSDSGFYLCAWRGLAGDTDTQYFGPGTRLTVL.

J is TRBJ1-2 and V is TRBV4-1; D call uncertain. The CDR3 has 15 amino acids. Trimming took 0 bases from V and 7 from J, leaving 15 bases between them. The germline V gene encodes CDR1 MGHRA and CDR2 YSYEKL. Here the CDR3 reads CASSQDRMAAAGYTF. In DNA, the CDR3 is TGCGCCAGCAGCCAAGATCGAATGGCAGCGGCTGGCTACACCTTC.

The gene calls are TRBV27 and TRBJ1-2; 9 bases map to TRBD1. Germline assignment: CDR1 MNHEY and CDR2 SMNVEV (reference sequence). This CDR3 region has 13 residues. Trimming cost V 5 bases and J 7 bases; bases outside gene matches: 5. The CDR3 nucleotides are TGTGCCAGCAGTCTACAGGGGGCTCTTGGCTACACCTTC. Amino acids: CASSLQGALGYTF.

This clone was picked up one time. The rearrangement uses TRBV19 and TRBJ1-5; D is perhaps TRBD1 (5 bases). V gave up 6 bases and J gave up 0 bases, with 15 bases separating them. The CDR3 spans 16 residues. Germline CDR1 and CDR2: LNHDA and SQIVND (reference sequence). CDR3 region: CASSLAGGASNQPQHF. The CDR3 DNA is TGTGCCAGTAGCCTTGCGGGAGGGGCTAGCAATCAGCCCCAGCATTTT.

This chain uses TRBV27 with TRBJ2-7; TRBD2 is a possible D gene (5 bases). This CDR3 is built from 15 residues. CDR1 and CDR2 from the germline V gene are MNHEY and SMNVEV (reference sequence). V lost 6 bases, J lost 1 base, and 16 bases lay in between. This CDR3 is CASRDSGGSSYEQYF. The CDR3 DNA reads TGTGCCAGCAGGGACTCGGGCGGATCGTCCTACGAGCAGTACTTC.

The gene calls are TRBV2 and TRBJ1-1; 10 bases are a match to TRBD1. In germline, CDR1 is SNHLY, CDR2 FYNNEI. CDR3 size: 13 residues. After removal of 6 bases from V and 4 bases from J, the junction contained 2 bases not matched to a gene. Here the CDR3 reads CASSDRGLTEAFF. CDR3 nucleotide sequence: TGTGCCAGCAGCGACAGGGGGCTCACTGAAGCTTTCTTT. Full variable domain (outside the CDR3, taken from reference TRBV2 and TRBJ1-1): EPEVTQTPSHQVTQMGQEVILRCVPISNHLYFYWYRQILGQKVEFLVSFYNNEISEKSEIFDDQFSVERPDGSNFTLKIRSTKLEDSAMYFCASSDRGLTEAFFGQGTRLTVV.

This clone showed up just once. The genes are TRBV4-3 and TRBJ1-1; a possible D gene is TRBD1 (5 bases). Deletions cut 4 bases from V and 4 bases from J, with 16 bases between. The CDR3 runs to 15 residues. CDR1 is LGHNA and CDR2 is YSLEER in the germline V gene. The CDR3 loop is CASSPDRGVSTEAFF. CDR3 DNA sequence: TGCGCCAGCAGCCCGGATCGGGGGGTAAGCACTGAAGCTTTCTTT.

This sequence joins TRBV13 and TRBJ1-1; possible D gene TRBD1, 5 bases. Germline V CDR1 and CDR2: PRHDT, FYEKMQ (reference sequence). CDR3 size: 16 residues. V lost 5 bases and J lost 0, with 16 bases in between. The CDR3 bases are TGTGCCAGCAGCCCTAGGACACCTCGACTGAACACTGAAGCTTTCTTT. Translating gives CASSPRTPRLNTEAFF.

The chain links TRBV4-1 to TRBJ1-1; the match to TRBD1 covers 11 bases. The junction had 2 bases not matched to a gene; V was cut back by 1 base and J by 1 base. This CDR3 has 16 amino acids. Germline CDR1 MGHRA, CDR2 YSYEKL. CDR3 region: CASSQGGQGANTEAFF. The CDR3, as DNA: TGCGCCAGCAGCCAAGGCGGACAGGGGGCGAACACTGAAGCTTTCTTT.

The gene calls are TRBV5-1 and TRBJ1-2; a possible D gene is TRBD1 (6 bases). The length of the CDR3 is 14 residues. The V gene lost 4 bases and the J gene lost 2 bases, with 12 bases spanning the gap. Germline V gene lookup returns CDR1 SGHRS and CDR2 YFSETQ. The CDR3 is CASSPTTGNYGYTF. For the CDR3, the DNA is TGCGCCAGCAGCCCAACGACAGGAAACTATGGCTACACCTTC. Complete variable domain (other parts from reference TRBV5-1 and TRBJ1-2): KAGVTQTPRYLIKTRGQQVTLSCSPISGHRSVSWYQQTPGQGLQFLFEYFSETQRNKGNFPGRFSGRQFSNSRSEMNVSTLELGDSALYLCASSPTTGNYGYTFGSGTRLTVV.

The V call is TRBV4-1, the J call TRBJ1-2, with TRBD1 matching 8 bases. There are 16 residues in the CDR3. Trimming took 1 base from V and 4 from J; bases not matched to a gene: 8. CDR1 is MGHRA, CDR2 YSYEKL, per germline. The DNA for the CDR3 is TGCGCCAGCAGCCAAGTGAGCAGGGGGCTTGGCTATGGCTACACCTTC. Its protein product is CASSQVSRGLGYGYTF.

The CDR3 spells CASSQGASGRFEQYF. The CDR3 DNA is TGCGCCAGCAGCCAAGGGGCTAGCGGGAGGTTCGAGCAGTACTTC. The rearrangement uses TRBV4-1 and TRBJ2-7, with 11 bases that match TRBD2. CDR1 MGHRA and CDR2 YSYEKL come from the germline V gene. The V segment lost 1 base and the J segment 6 bases; nucleotides outside the gene matches: 5. This CDR3 region has 15 residues.

The J gene is TRBJ2-7, the V gene TRBV5-1, with D tentatively TRBD1 (5 bases). Trimming removed 4 bases at V and 4 bases at J, with 18 bases between. This CDR3 comprises 15 residues. CDR1 is SGHRS and CDR2 is YFSETQ in the germline V gene. This CDR3 reads CASSTTGAGKYEQYF. The DNA for the CDR3 is TGCGCCAGCAGCACAACTGGGGCAGGCAAGTACGAGCAGTACTTC.

Only a few counts were recorded for this clone. The chain employs TRBV5-6 and TRBJ1-1; 8 bases fit TRBD1. The length of the CDR3 is 14 residues. Germline values: CDR1 SGHDT, CDR2 YYEEEE. With 2 bases clipped from V and 9 bases from J, the junction kept 9 bases outside the gene matches. Here the CDR3 DNA reads TGTGCCAGCAGCTTAGCGACAGGGGCGGGCAAAGCTTTCTTT. Protein product: CASSLATGAGKAFF.

This chain joins TRBV30 and TRBJ1-1; TRBD1 might be the D (5 bases). Trimming stripped 0 bases from V and 9 bases from J, with 20 bases between. Germline values: CDR1 GTSNPN, CDR2 SVGIG (reference sequence). The CDR3 runs to 15 residues. In nucleotides, the CDR3 is TGTGCCTGGAGTGTAGCCAAGCGGGGGAACCCTCAAGCTTTCTTT. Translating it yields CAWSVAKRGNPQAFF.

The rearrangement links TRBV5-1 to TRBJ2-5, with 10 positions matching TRBD2. The germline CDR1 and CDR2 sequences are SGHRS and YFSETQ. CDR3 length: 16 amino acids. J lost 5 bases, V lost 4 bases, and 11 bases had no gene match. The CDR3 DNA reads as TGCGCCAGCAGCCAGGGGTCTAGCGGGAGTCTGGAGACCCAGTACTTC. It is translated as CASSQGSSGSLETQYF.

This clone showed up just a few times. The chain joins TRBV6-5 to TRBJ1-1; 8 bases are a match to TRBD1. The V segment lost 4 bases and the J segment 9 bases; nucleotides outside the gene matches: 7. Germline assignment: CDR1 MNHEY and CDR2 SVGAGI. The CDR3 contains 13 residues. The CDR3 DNA sequence: TGTGCCAGCAGTTTCGCAGGGGGCGGGAAAGCTTTCTTT. It translates to CASSFAGGGKAFF.

This clone appeared once. The rearrangement links TRBV28 to TRBJ1-2; D possibly corresponds to TRBD1 (5 bases). The CDR3 is 11 amino acids. V was trimmed by 5 bases and J by 13 bases, leaving 14 bases between them. The germline V gene has CDR1 MDHEN and CDR2 SYDVKM. The CDR3 spells CASSGDSAATF. The CDR3 bases are TGTGCCAGCAGTGGGGACTCCGCGGCCACCTTC.

The chain is built from TRBV9 and TRBJ2-2; D is uncertain. CDR3 size: 13 residues. V lost 4 bases, J lost 5 bases, and 9 bases lay in between. CDR1 is SGDLS and CDR2 is YYNGEE in the germline V gene. The CDR3 nucleotides read TGTGCCAGCAGCCCCCCGAGGACCGGGGAGCTGTTTTTT. Amino acids: CASSPPRTGELFF. Drawing the rest from reference TRBV9 and TRBJ2-2, the complete variable domain is DSGVTQTPKHLITATGQRVTLRCSPRSGDLSVYWYQQSLDQGLQFLIQYYNGEERAKGNILERFSAQQFPDLHSELNLSSLELGDSALYFCASSPPRTGELFFGEGSRLTVL.

This chain connects TRBV19 to TRBJ2-1; D is perhaps TRBD2 (5 bases). Trimming cost V 6 bases and J 3 bases, with 6 bases left between them. Germline CDR1 is LNHDA and CDR2 is SQIVND (reference sequence). This CDR3 is 12 amino acids long. Here the CDR3 DNA reads TGTGCCAGTAGGGACTTCTACAATGAGCAGTTCTTC. This codes for CASRDFYNEQFF.

The chain links TRBV7-2 to TRBJ2-7; D possibly corresponds to TRBD2 (6 bases). Germline-derived CDR1 and CDR2 are SGHTA and FQGNSA. This CDR3 region has 14 residues. The V end was cut by 5 bases, the J end by 9 bases, with 20 bases between. The CDR3 region is CASSHPGLASPQYF. CDR3 in DNA: TGTGCCAGCAGCCACCCGGGGCTAGCGTCACCGCAGTACTTC.